This T cell receptor beta chain is drawn from a study of identifying expanded T cells in peripheral blood. General study findings and limits: Technical replicates showed about 1.1 changed clones; two weeks 15 to 20; four weeks 19.

Produced via immunoSEQ multiplex PCR; TCRdb's table is partial and in-frame only. The table includes some 100,000 clones, about nine tenths detected once. Details on this clone: The antigen remains unidentified.

Healthy donors had no documented immune events, such as infections, while sampled. The TCR was taken from a person aged 18 to 70 in good health. The sample consisted of blood.

The CDR3: CASSLTGLSSYNEQFF. In DNA, the CDR3 is TGTGCCAGCAGTTTAACAGGGCTGAGCTCCTACAATGAGCAGTTCTTC. The V gene is TRBV28, the J gene TRBJ2-1; maybe TRBD1 (6 bases). The CDR3 has 16 amino acids. Per the germline V gene, CDR1 is MDHEN and CDR2 is SYDVKM. Trimming pared 2 bases from V and 0 bases from J, leaving 11 bases between.